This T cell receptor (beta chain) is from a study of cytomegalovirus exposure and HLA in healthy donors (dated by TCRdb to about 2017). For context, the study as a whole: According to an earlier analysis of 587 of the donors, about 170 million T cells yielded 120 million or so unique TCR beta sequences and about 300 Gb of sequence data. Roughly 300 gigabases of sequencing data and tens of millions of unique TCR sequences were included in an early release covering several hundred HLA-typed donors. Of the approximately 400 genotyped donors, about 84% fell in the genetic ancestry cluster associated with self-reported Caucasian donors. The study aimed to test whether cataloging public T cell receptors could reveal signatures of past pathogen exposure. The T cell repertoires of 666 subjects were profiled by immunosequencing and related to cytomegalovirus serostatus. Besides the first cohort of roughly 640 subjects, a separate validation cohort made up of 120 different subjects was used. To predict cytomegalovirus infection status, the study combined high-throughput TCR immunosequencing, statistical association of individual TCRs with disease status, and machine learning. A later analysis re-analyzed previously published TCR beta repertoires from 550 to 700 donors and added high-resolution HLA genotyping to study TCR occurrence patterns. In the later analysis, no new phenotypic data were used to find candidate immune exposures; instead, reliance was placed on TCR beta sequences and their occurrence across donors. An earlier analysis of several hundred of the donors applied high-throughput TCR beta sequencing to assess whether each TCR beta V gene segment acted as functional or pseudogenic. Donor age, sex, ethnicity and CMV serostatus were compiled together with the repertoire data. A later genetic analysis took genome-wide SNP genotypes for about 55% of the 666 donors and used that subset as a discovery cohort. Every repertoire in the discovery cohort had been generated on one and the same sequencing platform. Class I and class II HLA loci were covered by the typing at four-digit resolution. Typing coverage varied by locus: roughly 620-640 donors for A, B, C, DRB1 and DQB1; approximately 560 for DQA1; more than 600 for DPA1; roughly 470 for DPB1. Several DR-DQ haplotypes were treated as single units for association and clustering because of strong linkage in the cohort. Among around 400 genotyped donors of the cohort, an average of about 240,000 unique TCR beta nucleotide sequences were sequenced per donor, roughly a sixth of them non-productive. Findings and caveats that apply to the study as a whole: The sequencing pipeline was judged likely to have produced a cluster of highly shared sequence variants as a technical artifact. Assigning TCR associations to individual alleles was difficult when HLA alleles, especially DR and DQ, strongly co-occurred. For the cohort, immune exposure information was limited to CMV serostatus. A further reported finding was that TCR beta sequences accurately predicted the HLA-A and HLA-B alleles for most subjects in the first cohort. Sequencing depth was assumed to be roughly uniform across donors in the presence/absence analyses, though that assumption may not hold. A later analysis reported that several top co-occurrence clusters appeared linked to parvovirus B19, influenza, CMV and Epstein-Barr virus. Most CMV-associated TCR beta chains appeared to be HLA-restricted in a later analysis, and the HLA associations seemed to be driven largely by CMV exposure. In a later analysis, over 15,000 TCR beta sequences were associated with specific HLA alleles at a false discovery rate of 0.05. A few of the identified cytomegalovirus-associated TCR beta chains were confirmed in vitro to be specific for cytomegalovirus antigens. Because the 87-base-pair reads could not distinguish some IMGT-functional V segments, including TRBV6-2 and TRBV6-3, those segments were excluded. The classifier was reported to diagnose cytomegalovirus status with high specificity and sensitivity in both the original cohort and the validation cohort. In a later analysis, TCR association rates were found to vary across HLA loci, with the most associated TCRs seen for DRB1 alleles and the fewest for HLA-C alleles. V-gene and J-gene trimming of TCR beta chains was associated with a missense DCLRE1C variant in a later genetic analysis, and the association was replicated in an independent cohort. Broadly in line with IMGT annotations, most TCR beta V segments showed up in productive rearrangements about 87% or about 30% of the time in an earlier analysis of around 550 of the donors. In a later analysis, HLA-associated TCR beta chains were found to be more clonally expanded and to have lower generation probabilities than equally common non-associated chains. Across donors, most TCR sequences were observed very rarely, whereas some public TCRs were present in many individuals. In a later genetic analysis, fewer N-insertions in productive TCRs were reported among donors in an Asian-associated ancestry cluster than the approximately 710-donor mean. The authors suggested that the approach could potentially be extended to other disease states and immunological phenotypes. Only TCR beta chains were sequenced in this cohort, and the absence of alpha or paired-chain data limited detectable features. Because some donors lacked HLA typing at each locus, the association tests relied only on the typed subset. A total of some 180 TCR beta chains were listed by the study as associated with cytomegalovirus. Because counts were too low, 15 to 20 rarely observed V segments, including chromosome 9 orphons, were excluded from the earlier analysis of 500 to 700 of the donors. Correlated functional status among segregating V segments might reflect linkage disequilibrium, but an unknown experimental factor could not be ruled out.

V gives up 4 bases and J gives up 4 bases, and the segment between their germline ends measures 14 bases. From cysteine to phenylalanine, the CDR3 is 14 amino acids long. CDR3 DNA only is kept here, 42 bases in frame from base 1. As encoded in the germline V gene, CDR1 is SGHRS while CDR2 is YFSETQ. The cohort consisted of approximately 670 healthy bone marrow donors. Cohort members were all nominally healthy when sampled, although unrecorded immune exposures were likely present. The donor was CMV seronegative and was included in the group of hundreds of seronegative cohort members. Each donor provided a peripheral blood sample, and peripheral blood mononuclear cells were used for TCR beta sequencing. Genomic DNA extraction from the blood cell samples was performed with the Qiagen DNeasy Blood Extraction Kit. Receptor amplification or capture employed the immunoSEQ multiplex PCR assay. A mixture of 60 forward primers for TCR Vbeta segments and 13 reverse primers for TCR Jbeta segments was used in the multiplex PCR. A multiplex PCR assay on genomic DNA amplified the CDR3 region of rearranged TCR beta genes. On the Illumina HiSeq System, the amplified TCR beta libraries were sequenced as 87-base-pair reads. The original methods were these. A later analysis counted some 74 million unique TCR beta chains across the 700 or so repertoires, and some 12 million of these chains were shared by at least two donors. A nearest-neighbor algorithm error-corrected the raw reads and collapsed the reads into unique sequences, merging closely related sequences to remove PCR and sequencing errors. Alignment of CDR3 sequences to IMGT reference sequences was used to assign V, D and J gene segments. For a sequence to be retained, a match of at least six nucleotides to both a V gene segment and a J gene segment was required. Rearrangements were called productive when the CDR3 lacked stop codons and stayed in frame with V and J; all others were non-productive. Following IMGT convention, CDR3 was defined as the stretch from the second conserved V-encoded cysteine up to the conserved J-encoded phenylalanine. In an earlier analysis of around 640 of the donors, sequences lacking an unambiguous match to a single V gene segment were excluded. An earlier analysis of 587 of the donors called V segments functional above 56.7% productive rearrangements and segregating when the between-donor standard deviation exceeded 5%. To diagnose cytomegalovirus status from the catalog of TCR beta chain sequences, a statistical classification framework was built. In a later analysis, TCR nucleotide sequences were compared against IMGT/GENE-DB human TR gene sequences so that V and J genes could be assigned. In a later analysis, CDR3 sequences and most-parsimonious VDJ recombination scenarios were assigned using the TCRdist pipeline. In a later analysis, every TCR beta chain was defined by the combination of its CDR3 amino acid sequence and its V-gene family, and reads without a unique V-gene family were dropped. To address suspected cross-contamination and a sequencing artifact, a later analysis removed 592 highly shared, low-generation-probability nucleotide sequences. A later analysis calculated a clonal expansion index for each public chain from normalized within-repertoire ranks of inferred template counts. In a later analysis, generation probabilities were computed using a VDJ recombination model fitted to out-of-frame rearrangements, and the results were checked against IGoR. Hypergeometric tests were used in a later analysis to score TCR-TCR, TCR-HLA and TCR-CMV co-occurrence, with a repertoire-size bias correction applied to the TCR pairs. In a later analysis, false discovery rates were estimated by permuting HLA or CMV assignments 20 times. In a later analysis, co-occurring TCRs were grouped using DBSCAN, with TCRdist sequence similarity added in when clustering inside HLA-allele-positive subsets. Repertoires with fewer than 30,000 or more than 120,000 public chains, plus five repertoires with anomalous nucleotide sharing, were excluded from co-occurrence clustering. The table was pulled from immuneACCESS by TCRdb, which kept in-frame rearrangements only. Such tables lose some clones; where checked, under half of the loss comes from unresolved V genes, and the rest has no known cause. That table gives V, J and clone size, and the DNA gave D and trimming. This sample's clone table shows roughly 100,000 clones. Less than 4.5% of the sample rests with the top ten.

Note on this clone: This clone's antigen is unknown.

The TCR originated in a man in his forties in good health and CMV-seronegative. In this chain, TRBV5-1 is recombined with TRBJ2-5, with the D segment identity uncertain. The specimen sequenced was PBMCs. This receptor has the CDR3 CASSPGSSGETQYF. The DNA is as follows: TGCGCCAGCAGCCCTGGGTCCTCGGGAGAGACCCAGTACTTC.